The clone carrying this TCR beta chain was counted a few times. Its target is unknown. The source of the sample is a study of blood T cells in healthy people across ages. As for the study in general: About one barcoded beta molecule per two T cells was captured by template switching. General study findings and limits: Higher diversity and more naive CD4+ cells were features of long-lived donors, compared to aged donors.

The second PCR ran roughly 6 to 11 cycles with a sample-barcoded 5' primer and J-beta primers. TCRdb analysed the 5' RACE reads with MiXCR anew, one entry per CDR3 protein. The data contain fewer than 2 million distinct CDR3 sequences, about two fifths of them singletons. CDR1 is DFQATT, CDR2 SNEGSKA, per germline (reference sequence). V lost 0 bases and J lost 3, with 12 bases in between. The CDR3 loop spans 14 amino acids. Each donor had approximately 10 milliliters of peripheral blood drawn. The sample comprised blood. The rearrangement uses TRBV20-1 and TRBJ2-7; D might be TRBD2 (5 bases). The clonotype originates from a human donor in good health. This chain's CDR3 is CSARERASHYEQYF. DNA for the CDR3: TGCAGTGCTAGAGAGCGGGCTTCCCACTACGAGCAGTACTTC.